This TCR beta chain came from a study of T cell responses to AZD1222 COVID-19 vaccine (dated by TCRdb to about 2021). Background for the entire study: A total of 230 to 250 trial participants underwent TCR sequencing, of whom roughly 210 had received two doses of AZD1222 and 26 had received two doses of the MenACWY control vaccine. Trial participants were enrolled into age subgroups of 18-55, 56-69 and 70-plus years, which contained about 150, 28 and 57 TCR-sequenced participants, respectively.

Of note for this clone: The clone's antigen remains unknown. Base qualities are not provided; no much larger clone lies one nucleotide away.

The CDR3 regions of human TCRbeta chains were analyzed by immunosequencing. As for the authors' bioinformatics: TCRs in the repertoires were matched against a reference library of SARS-CoV-2-specific TCRs that had been generated with the MIRA antigen-specificity platform. Breadth was defined as the fraction of unique TCRs that were SARS-CoV-2-associated, and depth was defined as the fraction of total T cells that were SARS-CoV-2-associated. Using the MIRA data, each spike-specific TCR was assigned both to the spike region to which the TCR was reactive and to a CD4 or CD8 class. Log10-transformed breadth and depth values were compared by one-way ANOVA with Sidak's multiple comparisons tests. As stored in TCRdb, this immuneACCESS dataset retains in-frame rearrangements with V and J assigned. A fraction of the clones does not appear; measured against another copy, unresolved V genes explain less than half of the discrepancy, and the remainder lacks a known reason. The D gene and trimming were derived from the DNA, and the V and J assignments and clone size from that table. The sample records some 120,000 clones, about 92% of which are singletons. In total, the top ten clones hold about 7.7% of the sample.

Trimming takes 10 bases from V and 7 bases from J, and the germline ends sit 16 bases apart. The CDR3 has 13 amino acids, counting the end cysteine and phenylalanine. This entry keeps only the CDR3 DNA: 39 bases, framed from base 1. CDR1 and CDR2 (SEHNR, FQNEAQ) derive from the germline V gene (reference sequence). The sample's time point label, decoded: about 28 days (+/-7) after the second vaccine dose. Because spike-specific TCR depth and breadth did not differ between the two schedules, AZD1222 recipients who got a second dose at roughly 4 weeks were pooled with those who got a second dose at roughly 12 weeks. Vaccinee samples came from UK trials COV001 and COV002, including a single-blind randomized controlled phase 2/3 trial of AZD1222 (ChAdOx1 nCoV-19) in healthy adults. Trial participant PBMC samples were collected at day 0 and day 28 after the second dose for TCRbeta chain sequencing. General conclusions and limits of the study: After two AZD1222 doses, both the breadth and the depth of spike-specific TCRs were significantly higher than at day 0 and than in MenACWY recipients. Participants were mostly white British, with more females than males. The authors suggested clonal diversity may have been underestimated. Reportedly, almost half of the unique spike-specific TCRs recognized epitopes lying outside the regions that are mutated in the B.1.351 and B.1.1.7 variants. Only five to seven AZD1222 recipients were SARS-CoV-2 seropositive at baseline, limiting conclusions about previously exposed vaccinees. Because no samples from the day 14 peak response were available, repertoires could be characterized only after the peak T cell response. The 56-69-year group was small, and its depth increase did not reach significance, likely because of low power. The vaccine-associated CD4 TCRs covered the entire spike protein, and the dominant responses fell in regions 160-218 and 743-854.

This clonotype was sampled from an adult who received the AZD1222 COVID-19 vaccine. The chain was built from TRBV7-9 and TRBJ1-4; TRBD1 might be the D gene, on 5 matching bases. The source material was peripheral blood, sampled 28 days after the second AZD1222 dose. The nucleotide sequence is given as TGTGCCACTGATTGGGGGAACGGTGAAAAACTGTTTTTT. This codes for CATDWGNGEKLFF.